This T cell receptor beta chain was recorded in a study of T cell responses to AZD1222 COVID-19 vaccine. From germline, CDR1 is LNHNV and CDR2 YYDKDF (reference sequence). Trimming removed 0 bases at V and 3 bases at J, with 9 bases between. The CDR3 extends over 14 amino acids. Assay: immunoSEQ multiplex PCR; the TCRdb copy retains only in-frame clones and omits some. This repertoire shows 130,000 to 150,000 clones, under 95% found once; its top ten account for around 2.8%. The receptor was isolated from an adult in good health. The chain combines TRBV15 with TRBJ2-7; D gene unclear. This specimen was peripheral blood, taken on day 0 of MenACWY control vaccination. CDR3 DNA sequence: TGTGCCACCAGCAGAGAGCAGGCAGGCTACGAGCAGTACTTC. This gives the protein CATSREQAGYEQYF.